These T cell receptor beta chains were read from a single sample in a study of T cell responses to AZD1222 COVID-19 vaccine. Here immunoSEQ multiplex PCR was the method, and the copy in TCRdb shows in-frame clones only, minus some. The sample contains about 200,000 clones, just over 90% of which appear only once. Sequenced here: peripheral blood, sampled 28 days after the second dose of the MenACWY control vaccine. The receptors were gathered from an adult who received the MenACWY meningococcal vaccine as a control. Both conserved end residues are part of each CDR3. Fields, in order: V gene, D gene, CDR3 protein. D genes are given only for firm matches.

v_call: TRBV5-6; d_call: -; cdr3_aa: CASSLALGGTGEKLFF
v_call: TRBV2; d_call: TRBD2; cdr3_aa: CASSGSGRSTDTQYF
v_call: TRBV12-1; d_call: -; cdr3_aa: CASSFASNRGSNQPQHF
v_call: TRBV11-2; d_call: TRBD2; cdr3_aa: CASSEAGGAVGETQYF
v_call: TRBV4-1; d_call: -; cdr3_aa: CASSQKDNQPQHF
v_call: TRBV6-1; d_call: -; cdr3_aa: CASGNSEQYF
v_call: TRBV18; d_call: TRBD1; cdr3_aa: CASSALGQGSEKLFF
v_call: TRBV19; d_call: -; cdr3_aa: CASSIEARGGLYEQFF
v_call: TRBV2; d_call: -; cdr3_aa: CASTPGASNQPQHF
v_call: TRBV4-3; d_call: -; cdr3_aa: CASSQVGGGTEAFF
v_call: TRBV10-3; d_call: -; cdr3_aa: CAIKGVAPGDEQYF
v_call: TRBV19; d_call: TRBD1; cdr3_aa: CASSRLGQGRSYEQYF
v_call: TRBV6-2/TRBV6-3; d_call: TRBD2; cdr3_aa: CASSYPGGSGMGSNEQFF
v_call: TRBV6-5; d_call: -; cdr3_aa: CASKQHPTEAFF
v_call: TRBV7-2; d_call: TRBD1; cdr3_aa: CASSLGQGNYGYTF
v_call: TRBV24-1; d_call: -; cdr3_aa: CATSARPLHF
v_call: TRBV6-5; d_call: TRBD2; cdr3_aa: CASMTWGGYEQYF
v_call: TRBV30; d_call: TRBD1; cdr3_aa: CAWTLMTGGAAEAFF
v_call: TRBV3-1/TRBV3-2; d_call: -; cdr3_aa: CASSQDREFEQYF
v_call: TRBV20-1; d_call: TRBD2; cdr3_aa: CSALKRDEFF
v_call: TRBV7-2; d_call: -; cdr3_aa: CASSLWAQPNYGYTF
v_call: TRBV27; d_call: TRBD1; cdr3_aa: CASSKRWTGIYNEQFF
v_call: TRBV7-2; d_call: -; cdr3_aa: CASSLDGRNYGYTF
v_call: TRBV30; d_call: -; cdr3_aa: CAWTPAGETQYF
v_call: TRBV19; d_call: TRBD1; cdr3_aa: CASSPGTGGLYYGYTF
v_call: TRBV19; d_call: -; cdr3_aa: CASSQGPYEQYF